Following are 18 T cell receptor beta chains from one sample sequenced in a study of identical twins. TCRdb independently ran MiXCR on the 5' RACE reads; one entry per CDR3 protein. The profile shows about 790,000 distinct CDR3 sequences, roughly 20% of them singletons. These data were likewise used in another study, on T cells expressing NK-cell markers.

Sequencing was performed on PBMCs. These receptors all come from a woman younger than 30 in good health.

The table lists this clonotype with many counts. This CDR3 reads CASSQVVTNTEAFF. CDR3 DNA: TGTGCCAGCAGCCAAGTTGTGACGAACACTGAAGCTTTCTTT. The V and J genes are TRBV4-2 and TRBJ1-1; D is ambiguous. There are 14 residues in the CDR3. Looked up from germline, CDR1 is LGHNA and CDR2 is YNFKEQ. V lost 1 base and J 1 base, leaving 7 bases between the germline ends.

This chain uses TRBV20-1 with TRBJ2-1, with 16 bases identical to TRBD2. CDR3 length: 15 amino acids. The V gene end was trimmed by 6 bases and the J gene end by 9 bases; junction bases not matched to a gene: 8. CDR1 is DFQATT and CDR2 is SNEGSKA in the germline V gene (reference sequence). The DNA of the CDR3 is TGCAGTGCCCGGGGACTAGCGGGAGGGCCGTCTGAGCAGTTCTTC. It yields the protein CSARGLAGGPSEQFF.

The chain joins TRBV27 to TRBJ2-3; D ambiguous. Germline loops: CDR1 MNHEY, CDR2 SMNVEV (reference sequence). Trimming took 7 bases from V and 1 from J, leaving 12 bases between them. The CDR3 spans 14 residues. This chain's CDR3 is CASKRMWGTDTQYF. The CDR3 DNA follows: TGTGCCAGCAAACGTATGTGGGGCACAGATACGCAGTATTTT.

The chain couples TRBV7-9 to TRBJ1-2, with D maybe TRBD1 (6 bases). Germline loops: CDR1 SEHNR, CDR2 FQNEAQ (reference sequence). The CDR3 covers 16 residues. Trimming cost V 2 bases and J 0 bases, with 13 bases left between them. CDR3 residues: CASSLIGQRTNYGYTF. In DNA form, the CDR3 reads TGTGCCAGCAGCTTAATTGGACAGCGAACTAACTATGGCTACACCTTC.

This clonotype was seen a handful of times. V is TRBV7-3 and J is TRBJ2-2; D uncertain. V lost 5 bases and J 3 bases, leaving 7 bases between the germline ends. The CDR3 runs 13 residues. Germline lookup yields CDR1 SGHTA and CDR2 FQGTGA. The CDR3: CASSTTHTGELFF. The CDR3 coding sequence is TGTGCCAGCAGCACCACCCACACCGGGGAGCTGTTTTTT.

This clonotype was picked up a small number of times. The CDR3 reads CASSQFSGDTQYF. In nucleotides, the CDR3 is TGCGCCAGCAGCCAATTCTCGGGAGATACGCAGTATTTT. The chain links TRBV4-3 to TRBJ2-3; no reliable D call. The CDR3 totals 13 residues. V gave up 2 bases and J gave up 5 bases, with 8 bases separating them. The germline CDR1 and CDR2 sequences are LGHNA and YSLEER.

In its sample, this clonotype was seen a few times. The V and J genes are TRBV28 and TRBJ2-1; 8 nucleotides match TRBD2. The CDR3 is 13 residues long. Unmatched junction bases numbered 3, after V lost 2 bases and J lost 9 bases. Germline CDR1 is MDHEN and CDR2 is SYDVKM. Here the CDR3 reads CASSLPGRGEQFF. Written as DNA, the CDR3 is TGTGCCAGCAGTTTACCCGGGAGGGGTGAGCAGTTCTTC.

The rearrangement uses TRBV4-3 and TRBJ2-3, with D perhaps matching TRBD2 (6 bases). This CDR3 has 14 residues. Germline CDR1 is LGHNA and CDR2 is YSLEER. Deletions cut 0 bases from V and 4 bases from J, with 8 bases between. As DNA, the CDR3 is TGCGCCAGCAGCCAAGATCCTAGCGCAGATACGCAGTATTTT. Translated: CASSQDPSADTQYF.

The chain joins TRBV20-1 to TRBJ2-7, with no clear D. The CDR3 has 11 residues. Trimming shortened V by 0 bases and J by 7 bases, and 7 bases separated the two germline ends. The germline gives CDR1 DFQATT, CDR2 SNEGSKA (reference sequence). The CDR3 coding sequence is TGCAGTGCTAGAGAACCTGGGGAGCAGTACTTC. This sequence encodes CSAREPGEQYF.

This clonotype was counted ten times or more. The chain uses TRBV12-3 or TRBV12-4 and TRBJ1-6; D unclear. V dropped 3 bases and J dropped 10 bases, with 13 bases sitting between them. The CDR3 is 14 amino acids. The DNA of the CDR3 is TGTGCCAGCAGTTTCGGCAACTCAGTCTCACCCCTCCACTTT. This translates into CASSFGNSVSPLHF.

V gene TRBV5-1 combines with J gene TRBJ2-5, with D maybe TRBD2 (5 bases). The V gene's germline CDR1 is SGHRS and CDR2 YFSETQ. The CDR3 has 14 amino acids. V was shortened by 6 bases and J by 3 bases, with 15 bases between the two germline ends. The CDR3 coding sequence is TGCGCCAGCACCCATCCGGGATCAGAAGAGACCCAGTACTTC. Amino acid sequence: CASTHPGSEETQYF.

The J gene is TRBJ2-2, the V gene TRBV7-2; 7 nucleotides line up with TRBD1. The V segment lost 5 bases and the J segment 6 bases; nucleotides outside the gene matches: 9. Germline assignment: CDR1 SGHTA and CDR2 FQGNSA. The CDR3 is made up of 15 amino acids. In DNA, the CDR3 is TGTGCCAGCAGCCCGGGACAGCCTGGGCCCGGGGAGCTGTTTTTT. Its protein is CASSPGQPGPGELFF.

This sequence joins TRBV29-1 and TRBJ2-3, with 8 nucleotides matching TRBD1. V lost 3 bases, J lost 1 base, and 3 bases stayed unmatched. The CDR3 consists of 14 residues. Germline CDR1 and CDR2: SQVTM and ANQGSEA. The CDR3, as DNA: TGCAGCGTTGAGGGGGGACAGGGCACAGATACGCAGTATTTT. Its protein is CSVEGGQGTDTQYF.

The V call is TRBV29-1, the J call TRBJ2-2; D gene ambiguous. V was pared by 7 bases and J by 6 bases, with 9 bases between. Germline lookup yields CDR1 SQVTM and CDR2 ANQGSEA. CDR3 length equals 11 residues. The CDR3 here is CSAFEAGELFF. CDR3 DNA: TGCAGCGCTTTTGAGGCCGGGGAGCTGTTTTTT.

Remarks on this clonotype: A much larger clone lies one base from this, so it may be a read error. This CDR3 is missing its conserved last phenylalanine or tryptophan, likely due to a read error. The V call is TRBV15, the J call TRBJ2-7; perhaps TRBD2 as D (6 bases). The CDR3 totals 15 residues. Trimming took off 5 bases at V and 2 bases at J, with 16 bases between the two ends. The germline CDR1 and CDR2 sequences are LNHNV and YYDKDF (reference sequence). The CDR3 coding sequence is TGTGCCACCAGCTCAGGAGACCGGGGGACCTACGAGCAGTACTTA. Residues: CATSSGDRGTYEQYL.

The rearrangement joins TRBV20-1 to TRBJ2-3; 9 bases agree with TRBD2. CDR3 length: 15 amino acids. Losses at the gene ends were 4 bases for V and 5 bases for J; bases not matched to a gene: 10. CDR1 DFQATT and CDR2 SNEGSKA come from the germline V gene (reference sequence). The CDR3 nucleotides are TGCAGTGCTACCCCCGGGACTAGCCTTGGAGATACGCAGTATTTT. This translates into CSATPGTSLGDTQYF.

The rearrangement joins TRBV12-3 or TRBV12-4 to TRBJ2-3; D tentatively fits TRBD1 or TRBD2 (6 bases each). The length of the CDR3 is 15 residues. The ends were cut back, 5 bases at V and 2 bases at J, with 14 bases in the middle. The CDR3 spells CASSQRGGPTDTQYF. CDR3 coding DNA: TGTGCCAGCAGTCAACGAGGGGGGCCCACAGATACGCAGTATTTT.

CDR3 protein: CASSPRTSGRTDTQYF. The CDR3 DNA reads TGTGCCAGCAGTCCTCGGACTAGCGGGCGCACAGATACGCAGTATTTT. V is TRBV12-3 or TRBV12-4 and J is TRBJ2-3, with 11 nucleotides matching TRBD2. Trimming cost V 5 bases and J 1 base; bases outside gene matches: 5. This CDR3 is 16 amino acids long.